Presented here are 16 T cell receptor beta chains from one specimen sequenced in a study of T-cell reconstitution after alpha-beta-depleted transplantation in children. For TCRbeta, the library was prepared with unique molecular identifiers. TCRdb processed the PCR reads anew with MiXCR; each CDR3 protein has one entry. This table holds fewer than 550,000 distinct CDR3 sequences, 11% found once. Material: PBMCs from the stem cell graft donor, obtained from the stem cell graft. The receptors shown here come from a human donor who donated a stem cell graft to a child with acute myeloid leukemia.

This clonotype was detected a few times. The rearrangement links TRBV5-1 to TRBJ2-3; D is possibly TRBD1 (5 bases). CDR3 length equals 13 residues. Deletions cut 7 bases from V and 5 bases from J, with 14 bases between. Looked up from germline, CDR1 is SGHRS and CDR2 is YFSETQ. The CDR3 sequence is CASGAGNLDTQYF. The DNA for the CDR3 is TGCGCCAGCGGGGCAGGGAACCTAGATACGCAGTATTTT.

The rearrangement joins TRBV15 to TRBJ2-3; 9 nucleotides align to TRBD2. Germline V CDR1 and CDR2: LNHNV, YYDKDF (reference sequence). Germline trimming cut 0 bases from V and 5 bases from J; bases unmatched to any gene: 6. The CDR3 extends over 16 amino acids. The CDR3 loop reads CATSRDHSGRQDTQYF. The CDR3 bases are TGTGCCACCAGCAGAGATCATAGCGGGAGACAAGATACGCAGTATTTT.

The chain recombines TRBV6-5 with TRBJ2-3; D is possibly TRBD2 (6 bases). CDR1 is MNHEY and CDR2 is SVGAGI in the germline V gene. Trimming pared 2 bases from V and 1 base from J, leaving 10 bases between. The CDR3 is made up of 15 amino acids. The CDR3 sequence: CASSYLGEGTDTQYF. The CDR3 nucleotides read TGTGCCAGCAGTTACCTCGGGGAGGGCACAGATACGCAGTATTTT.

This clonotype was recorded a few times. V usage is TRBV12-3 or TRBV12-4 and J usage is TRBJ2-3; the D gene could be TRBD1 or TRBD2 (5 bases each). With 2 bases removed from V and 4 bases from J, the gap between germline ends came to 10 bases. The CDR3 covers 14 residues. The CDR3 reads CASSLLGTPDTQYF. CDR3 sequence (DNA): TGTGCCAGCAGTTTACTGGGGACCCCAGATACGCAGTATTTT.

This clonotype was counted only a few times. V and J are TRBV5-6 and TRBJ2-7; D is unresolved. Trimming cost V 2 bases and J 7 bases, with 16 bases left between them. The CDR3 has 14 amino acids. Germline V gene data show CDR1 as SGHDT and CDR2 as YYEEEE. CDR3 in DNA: TGTGCCAGCAGCTTTTTTTCCCTCTCCGGAGAGCAGTACGTC. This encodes CASSFFSLSGEQYV.

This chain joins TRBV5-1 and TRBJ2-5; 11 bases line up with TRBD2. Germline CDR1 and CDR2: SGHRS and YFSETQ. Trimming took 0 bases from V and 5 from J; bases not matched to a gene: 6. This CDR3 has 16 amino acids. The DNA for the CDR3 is TGCGCCAGCAGCTTGGCTACTAGCGGGAGAGGGGAGACCCAGTACTTC. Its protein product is CASSLATSGRGETQYF. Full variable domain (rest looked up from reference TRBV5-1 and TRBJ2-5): KAGVTQTPRYLIKTRGQQVTLSCSPISGHRSVSWYQQTPGQGLQFLFEYFSETQRNKGNFPGRFSGRQFSNSRSEMNVSTLELGDSALYLCASSLATSGRGETQYFGPGTRLLVL.

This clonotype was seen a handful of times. The CDR3, as DNA: TGCAGCGTTGAACGCCCGTGGCTGAGATTAAGCTACGAGCAGTACGTC. This encodes CSVERPWLRLSYEQYV. The genes are TRBV29-1 and TRBJ2-7; D is uncertain. V was trimmed by 2 bases and J by 3 bases, leaving 20 bases between them. CDR3 length equals 16 residues. CDR1 is SQVTM, CDR2 ANQGSEA, per germline.

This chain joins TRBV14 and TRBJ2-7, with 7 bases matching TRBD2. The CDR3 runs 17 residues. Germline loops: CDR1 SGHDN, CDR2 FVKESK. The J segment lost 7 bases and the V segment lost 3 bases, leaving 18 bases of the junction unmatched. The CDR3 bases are TGTGCCAGCAGCCAGGAAACCGCTAGCGGAGCGACCCGAGAGCAGTACTTC. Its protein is CASSQETASGATREQYF.

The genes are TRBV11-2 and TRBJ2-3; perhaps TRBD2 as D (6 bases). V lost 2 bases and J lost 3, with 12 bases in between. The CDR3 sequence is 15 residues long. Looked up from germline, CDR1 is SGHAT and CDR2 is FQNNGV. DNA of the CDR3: TGTGCCAGCAGCTTAATGGGACTCCTAACAGATACGCAGTATTTT. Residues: CASSLMGLLTDTQYF.

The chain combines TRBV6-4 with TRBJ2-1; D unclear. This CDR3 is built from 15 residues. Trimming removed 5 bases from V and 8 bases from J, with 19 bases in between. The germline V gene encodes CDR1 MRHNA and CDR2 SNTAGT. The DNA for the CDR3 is TGTGCCAGCAGTCCCACGGGTTCACAATCGGATGAGCAGTTCTTC. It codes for CASSPTGSQSDEQFF.

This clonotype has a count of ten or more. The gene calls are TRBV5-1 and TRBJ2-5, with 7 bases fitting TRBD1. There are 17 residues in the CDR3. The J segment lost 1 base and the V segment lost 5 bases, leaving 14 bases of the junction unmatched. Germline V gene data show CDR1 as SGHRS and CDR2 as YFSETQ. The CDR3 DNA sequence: TGCGCCAGCAGACGCGGACAGGACAATCCTTCCCAAGAGACCCAGTACTTC. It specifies CASRRGQDNPSQETQYF. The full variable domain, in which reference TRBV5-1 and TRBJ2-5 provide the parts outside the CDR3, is KAGVTQTPRYLIKTRGQQVTLSCSPISGHRSVSWYQQTPGQGLQFLFEYFSETQRNKGNFPGRFSGRQFSNSRSEMNVSTLELGDSALYLCASRRGQDNPSQETQYFGPGTRLLVL.

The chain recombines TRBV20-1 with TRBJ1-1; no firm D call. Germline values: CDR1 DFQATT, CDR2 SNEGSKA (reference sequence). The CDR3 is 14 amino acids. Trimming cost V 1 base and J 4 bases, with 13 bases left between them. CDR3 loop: CSARAGSGITEAFF. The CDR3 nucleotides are TGCAGTGCTAGAGCAGGCTCGGGGATCACTGAAGCTTTCTTT.

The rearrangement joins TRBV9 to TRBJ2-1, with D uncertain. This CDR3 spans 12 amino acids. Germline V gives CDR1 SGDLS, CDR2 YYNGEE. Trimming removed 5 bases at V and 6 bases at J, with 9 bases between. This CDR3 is CASSKTINEQFF. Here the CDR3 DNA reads TGTGCCAGCAGTAAAACTATCAATGAGCAGTTCTTC. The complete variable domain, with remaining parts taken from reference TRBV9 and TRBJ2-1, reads DSGVTQTPKHLITATGQRVTLRCSPRSGDLSVYWYQQSLDQGLQFLIQYYNGEERAKGNILERFSAQQFPDLHSELNLSSLELGDSALYFCASSKTINEQFFGPGTRLTVL.

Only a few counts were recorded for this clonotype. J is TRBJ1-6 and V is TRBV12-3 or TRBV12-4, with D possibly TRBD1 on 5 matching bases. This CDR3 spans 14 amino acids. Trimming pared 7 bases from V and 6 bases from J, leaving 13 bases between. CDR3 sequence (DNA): TGTGCCAGCAACCTGGCGGACACTAATTCACCCCTCCACTTT. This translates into CASNLADTNSPLHF.

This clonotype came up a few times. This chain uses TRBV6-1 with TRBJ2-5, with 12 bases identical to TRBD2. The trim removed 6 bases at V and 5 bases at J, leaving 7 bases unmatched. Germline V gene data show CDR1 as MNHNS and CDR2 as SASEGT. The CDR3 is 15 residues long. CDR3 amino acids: CASSRLAGEEETQYF. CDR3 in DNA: TGTGCCAGCAGCAGACTAGCGGGGGAGGAGGAGACCCAGTACTTC.

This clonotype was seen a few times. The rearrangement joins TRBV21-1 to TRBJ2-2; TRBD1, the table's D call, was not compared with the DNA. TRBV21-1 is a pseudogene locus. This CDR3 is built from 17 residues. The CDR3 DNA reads TGTGCCAGCAGCAAAAAGGGGGTACAAACGAACACCGGGGAGCTGTTTTTT. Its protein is CASSKKGVQTNTGELFF.